This is a list of T cell receptor beta chains from one sample in a study of T cell repertoires in cytomegalovirus infection. TCRdb passed the reads through MiXCR, listing each CDR3 protein once. The repertoire includes around 100,000 distinct CDR3 sequences, about 33% of them detected once, and roughly 40% sits in the top ten. Their antigens are not known. This material consisted of CD8+ T cells from cultured PBMCs, taken from culture after CMV antigen stimulation. The origin of the receptors is a human donor in good health (CMV status not recorded). Some clones in this sample may be carry-over from other donors' samples. CDR3s include the opening cysteine and the closing phenylalanine or tryptophan. The D gene is left open where the match is weak. Size is omitted from some rows. Given values are once, few, many or a class for expanded clones.

abundance	v_gene	d_gene	j_gene	CDR3aa	CDR3nt
many	TRBV6-2/TRBV6-3	-	TRBJ1-5	CASSYPPDRAQPQHF	TGTGCCAGCAGTTACCCTCCGGACAGAGCTCAGCCCCAGCATTTT
-	TRBV2	-	TRBJ1-2	CASSEGSALGGYTF	TGTGCCAGCAGTGAAGGGTCCGCCCTAGGGGGCTACACCTTC
few	TRBV5-6	-	TRBJ2-3	CASSYISRGRFTQYF	TGTGCCAGCAGCTACATTTCTCGGGGGAGGTTTACGCAGTATTTT
-	TRBV19	-	TRBJ1-2	CASSFQGTNYGYTF	TGTGCCAGTAGCTTCCAGGGAACTAACTATGGCTACACCTTC
few	TRBV4-1	TRBD1	TRBJ2-7	CASSQEATGFGSYEQYF	TGCGCCAGCAGCCAAGAGGCGACAGGGTTCGGGTCCTACGAGCAGTACTTC
many	TRBV2	TRBD1	TRBJ1-5	CASSETGVNNQPQHF	TGTGCCAGCAGCGAGACAGGGGTGAACAATCAGCCCCAGCATTTT
few	TRBV12-3/TRBV12-4	-	TRBJ1-1	CASSPRWNTEAFF	TGTGCCAGCAGTCCCCGATGGAACACTGAAGCTTTCTTT
-	TRBV12-3/TRBV12-4	-	TRBJ1-3	CASTHSGTDSLRSGNTKYF	TGTGCCAGCACCCACTCCGGGACGGATTCGTTGCGCTCTGGAAACACCAAATATTTT
-	TRBV20-1	TRBD1	TRBJ2-1	CSASRTGGIDNEQFF	TGCAGTGCTAGCCGGACAGGGGGAATCGACAATGAGCAGTTCTTC
many	TRBV28	-	TRBJ2-7	CASSRGLSSYEQYF	TGTGCCAGCAGTCGGGGATTGAGCTCCTACGAGCAGTACTTC
many	TRBV20-1	-	TRBJ2-1	CSASTRGEQFF	TGCAGTGCTAGCACCCGGGGTGAGCAGTTCTTC
-	TRBV10-3	TRBD1	TRBJ2-7	CAISESNRGSYEQYF	TGTGCCATCAGTGAGTCGAACAGGGGTTCGTACGAGCAGTACTTC
-	TRBV29-1	-	TRBJ2-1	CSVDGLVLNEQFF	TGCAGCGTTGACGGTCTAGTGCTCAATGAGCAGTTCTTC
-	TRBV28	-	TRBJ1-2	CASSFSQLGYGYTF	TGTGCCAGCAGTTTCAGCCAGCTAGGCTATGGCTACACCTTC
-	TRBV7-6	TRBD1	TRBJ1-5	CASSFSADRGNQPQHF	TGTGCCAGCAGCTTCTCAGCGGACAGGGGAAATCAGCCCCAGCATTTT
few	TRBV7-3	-	TRBJ2-5	CASSLGGGRRETQYF	TGTGCCAGCAGCTTAGGTGGGGGGCGCAGGGAGACCCAGTACTTC
-	TRBV20-1	-	TRBJ2-1	CSVPPPGPSEIF	TGCAGTGTGCCTCCCCCCGGCCCTAGCGAGATCTTC
few	TRBV12-3/TRBV12-4	TRBD2	TRBJ2-7	CASSLGLAGGPFSYEQYF	TGTGCCAGCAGTTTAGGACTAGCGGGGGGACCCTTCTCCTACGAGCAGTACTTC
-	TRBV10-3	TRBD1	TRBJ1-1	CAISGIETGGPEAFF	TGTGCCATCAGTGGAATCGAGACAGGGGGCCCTGAAGCTTTCTTT
-	TRBV6-8	-	TRBJ1-5	CASSGSGTFSNQPQHF	TGTGCCAGCAGTGGCTCCGGGACATTTAGCAATCAGCCCCAGCATTTT
many	TRBV11-2	TRBD1	TRBJ1-4	CASSLEGTPGQGPRVFEKLFF	TGTGCCAGCAGCTTAGAGGGCACGCCGGGACAGGGCCCCCGGGTATTTGAAAAACTGTTTTTT
medium-sized	TRBV6-5	-	TRBJ2-3	CASSYGGTQYF	TGTGCCAGCAGTTACGGGGGTACGCAGTATTTT
-	TRBV7-2	TRBD2	TRBJ2-1	CASSWKTRLAGGNEQFF	TGTGCCAGCAGCTGGAAAACACGACTAGCGGGGGGGAATGAGCAGTTCTTC
-	TRBV10-3	-	TRBJ2-5	CAISESGTAPVVTQYF	TGTGCCATCAGTGAGTCGGGAACAGCCCCAGTGGTGACCCAGTACTTC
-	TRBV7-6	TRBD1	TRBJ2-7	CASSFGRGPYEQYF	TGTGCCAGCAGCTTCGGCAGGGGGCCCTACGAGCAGTACTTC
many	TRBV27	-	TRBJ2-1	CASSFRGAYNEQFF	TGTGCCAGCAGTTTTCGTGGAGCCTACAATGAGCAGTTCTTC
-	TRBV28	TRBD1	TRBJ2-2	CASSSGQVTGELFF	TGTGCCAGCAGTTCGGGACAGGTCACCGGGGAGCTGTTTTTT
-	TRBV12-3/TRBV12-4	-	TRBJ2-5	CASSLGLESYF	TGTGCCAGCAGTTTAGGGCTCGAGTCGTACTTC
-	TRBV6-1	TRBD1	TRBJ1-1	CASTDRDRGLTDTEAFF	TGTGCCAGCACTGACCGGGACAGGGGTTTGACGGACACTGAAGCTTTCTTT
-	TRBV6-1	-	TRBJ1-1	CASSDLRGTEAFF	TGTGCCAGCAGTGACCTCCGGGGCACTGAAGCTTTCTTT
few	TRBV2	-	TRBJ1-6	CASRRGSYNSPLHF	TGTGCCAGCAGGCGGGGCTCCTATAATTCACCCCTCCACTTT
few	TRBV14	-	TRBJ1-1	CASSQGYQGFTEAFF	TGTGCCAGCAGCCAAGGTTATCAGGGGTTCACTGAAGCTTTCTTT
-	TRBV10-3	TRBD2	TRBJ2-1	CAISEGTSGATPYNEQFF	TGTGCCATCAGTGAAGGGACTAGCGGGGCGACACCCTACAATGAGCAGTTCTTC
-	TRBV7-4	TRBD1	TRBJ1-2	CASSKGQSGLGYTF	TGTGCCAGCAGCAAGGGACAGTCGGGCCTTGGCTACACCTTC
-	TRBV4-3	TRBD1	TRBJ1-2	CASSQDGIGGIYGYTF	TGCGCCAGCAGCCAAGATGGTATAGGGGGCATCTATGGCTACACCTTC
-	TRBV6-1	-	TRBJ1-3	CASSEVGTGNTIYF	TGTGCCAGCAGTGAAGTGGGGACTGGAAACACCATATATTTT
-	TRBV5-6	-	TRBJ1-1	CASSFITAEAFF	TGTGCCAGCAGCTTTATCACCGCTGAAGCTTTCTTT
-	TRBV4-1	-	TRBJ1-1	CASSQDWAMEAFF	TGCGCCAGCAGCCAAGATTGGGCGATGGAAGCTTTCTTT
-	TRBV19	-	TRBJ1-2	CASSASDTNYGYTF	TGTGCCAGTAGTGCGTCGGACACTAACTATGGCTACACCTTC
-	TRBV19	TRBD1	TRBJ1-2	CASSIGTAGPGYTF	TGTGCCAGTAGTATTGGGACAGCTGGTCCTGGCTACACCTTC
-	TRBV6-2/TRBV6-3	-	TRBJ2-1	CASSLKQDQIYNEQFF	TGTGCCAGCAGCCTCAAACAGGACCAAATCTACAATGAGCAGTTCTTC
-	TRBV20-1	TRBD1	TRBJ2-7	CSAIDRQGSYEQYF	TGCAGTGCCATAGACCGACAGGGGTCCTACGAGCAGTACTTC
-	TRBV7-9	-	TRBJ1-5	CASSSVGDSGNQPQHF	TGTGCCAGCAGCTCTGTAGGAGATTCGGGCAATCAGCCCCAGCATTTT
-	TRBV12-3/TRBV12-4	-	TRBJ2-3	CASSLGVGRTYGTDTQYF	TGTGCCAGCAGTCTGGGGGTTGGGAGAACTTACGGCACAGATACGCAGTATTTT
-	TRBV28	-	TRBJ2-7	CASSSWTDEQYF	TGTGCCAGCAGTTCCTGGACAGACGAGCAGTACTTC
once	TRBV19	-	TRBJ2-7	CASSIGPPPSYEQYF	TGTGCCAGTAGTATTGGTCCCCCTCCTTCCTACGAGCAGTACTTC
few	TRBV6-6	-	TRBJ2-1	CASSYARAVNEQFF	TGTGCCAGCAGTTACGCCAGAGCGGTAAATGAGCAGTTCTTC
many	TRBV7-9	-	TRBJ2-7	CASSHPDRAYEQYF	TGTGCCAGCAGCCACCCGGACAGAGCCTACGAGCAGTACTTC
few	TRBV4-1	-	TRBJ1-2	CASSPPSGMQVPNNYGYTF	TGCGCCAGCAGCCCACCATCGGGGATGCAGGTTCCCAATAACTATGGCTACACCTTC